This is a list of T cell receptor beta chains from one sample in a study of technical replicates of blood from several donors. TCRdb's table, derived via immunoSEQ multiplex PCR, lists solely in-frame clones and lacks some. The table lists nearly 80,000 clones, approximately 96% of them singletons. The specimen was T cells isolated from PBMCs. The receptors shown here come from a human donor in good health. Each CDR3 is given with its conserved first and last residue. D genes are given only for firm matches. The size of a clone is reported for some rows only, either as once, few or many, or as a class for expanded clones.

TRBD1	TRBV28	-	TRBJ1-5	TGTGCCAGCAGTTTATTAGCAGGGGGCGAAGGGCAGCCCCAGCATTTT	CASSLLAGGEGQPQHF
TRBD2	TRBV28	-	TRBJ2-7	TGTGCCACCCGGACTAGCGGGGCCTACGAGCAGTACTTC	CATRTSGAYEQYF
TRBD1	TRBV6-5	-	TRBJ1-4	TGTGCCAGCAGTTACCGCCGACAGGGGAATGAAAAACTGTTTTTT	CASSYRRQGNEKLFF
-	TRBV5-1	-	TRBJ2-1	TGCGCCAGCAGCTTATGGGCAAATGAGCAGTTCTTC	CASSLWANEQFF
-	TRBV27	-	TRBJ2-3	TGTGCCAGCAGTTTAAATAGCGTCACTGGCACAGATACGCAGTATTTT	CASSLNSVTGTDTQYF
-	TRBV10-1	-	TRBJ2-2	TGCGCCAGCAGCGACAGAAACACCGGGGAGCTGTTTTTT	CASSDRNTGELFF
-	TRBV28	-	TRBJ2-2	TGTGCCAGCAGTCAATTAACCGGGGGGCGCGACGGGGAGCTGTTTTTT	CASSQLTGGRDGELFF
-	TRBV18	-	TRBJ1-5	TGTGCCAGCTCACCGGAGGGGAGCAATCAGCCCCAGCATTTT	CASSPEGSNQPQHF
TRBD2	TRBV5-5	-	TRBJ2-2	TGTGCCAGCAGCCCCAGACTAGCGCAGGCGAACACCGGGGAGCTGTTTTTT	CASSPRLAQANTGELFF
-	TRBV5-1	-	TRBJ2-1	TGCGCCAGCAGCCTTACTAGTTCGGAGCAGTTCTTC	CASSLTSSEQFF
TRBD1	TRBV18	-	TRBJ2-2	TGTGCCAGCTCATCCGACAGGGGGATGAACACCGGGGAGCTGTTTTTT	CASSSDRGMNTGELFF
TRBD2	TRBV29-1	once	TRBJ2-1	TGCAGCGTTCCAGGACTAGCGGCTCTCAATGAGCAGTTCTTC	CSVPGLAALNEQFF
TRBD2	TRBV28	-	TRBJ2-3	TGTGCCAGCAGTTCGTCCGGGACTAGCGGCGGAACCACAGATACGCAGTATTTT	CASSSSGTSGGTTDTQYF
-	TRBV5-6	-	TRBJ1-2	TGTGCCAGCAGCTTGGCGGAGCAGGGAACGGGCTATGGCTACACCTTC	CASSLAEQGTGYGYTF
-	TRBV11-3	-	TRBJ2-7	TGTGCCAGCAGCTTAGGAGGGGGCTACGAGCAGTACTTC	CASSLGGGYEQYF
-	TRBV7-9	-	TRBJ2-2	TGTGCCAGCAGCTTAGACCTAACCGGGGAGCTGTTTTTT	CASSLDLTGELFF
-	TRBV13	-	TRBJ2-5	TGTGCCAGCAGCTTAGGGGTCGCCGGGGTACAAGAGACCCAGTACTTC	CASSLGVAGVQETQYF
TRBD1	TRBV28	-	TRBJ1-5	TGTGCCAGCAGTTTAACAGGGGCGGGCAATCAGCCCCAGCATTTT	CASSLTGAGNQPQHF
-	TRBV19	-	TRBJ2-2	TGTGCCAGTAGAGACAGCGTTGACACCGGGGAGCTGTTTTTT	CASRDSVDTGELFF
-	TRBV5-1	-	TRBJ1-1	TGCGCCAGCAGCTTGGGCGGTCCTGGGTCCATTGAAGCTTTCTTT	CASSLGGPGSIEAFF